This TCR beta chain is from a study of metastatic and nonmetastatic thyroid tumors. MiXCR was used by TCRdb to re-call the PCR reads. Of approximately 7,000 clones listed, roughly 30% are singletons. The CDR3 is 13 residues long. The germline V gene encodes CDR1 SGHTA and CDR2 FQGNSA. V was clipped by 2 bases and J by 3 bases, with 8 bases between them. Each patient went into thyroid surgery without having received any treatment. The origin of this receptor is a female donor with papillary thyroid cancer or a benign thyroid nodule (not recorded which). Some clones in this sample may be carry-over from other donors' samples. Sequenced sample: adjacent normal tissue. This chain joins TRBV7-2 and TRBJ2-7; D remains unclear. CDR3 sequence: CASSLKLNYEQYF. CDR3 nucleotide sequence: TGTGCCAGCAGCTTAAAATTGAACTACGAGCAGTACTTC.